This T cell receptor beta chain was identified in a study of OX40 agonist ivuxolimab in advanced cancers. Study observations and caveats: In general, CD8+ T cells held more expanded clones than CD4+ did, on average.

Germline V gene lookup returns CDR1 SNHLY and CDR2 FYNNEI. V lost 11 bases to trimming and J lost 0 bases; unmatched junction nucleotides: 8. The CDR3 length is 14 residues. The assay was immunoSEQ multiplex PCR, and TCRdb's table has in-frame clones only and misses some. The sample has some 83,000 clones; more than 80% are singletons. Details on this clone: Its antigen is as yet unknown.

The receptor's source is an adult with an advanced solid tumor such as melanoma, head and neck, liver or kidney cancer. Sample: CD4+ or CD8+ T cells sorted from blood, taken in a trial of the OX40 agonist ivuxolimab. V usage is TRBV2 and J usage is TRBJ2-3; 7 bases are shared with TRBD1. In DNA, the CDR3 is TGTGCCGTCAACAGGGGCCCTAGCACAGATACGCAGTATTTT. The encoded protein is CAVNRGPSTDTQYF.